This T cell receptor (beta chain) was sequenced during a study of blood T cell repertoires in COVID-19. Study-wide context: The United States, Italy and Spain were the sources of the acute and convalescent COVID-19 samples. Nucleic acid was either cDNA or gDNA, and it came from T cells, B-cell-depleted T cells, or PBMCs.

Authors' processing steps: Reference gene primers were amplified, and this amplification served to estimate nucleated cell counts. Sequencing used immunoSEQ multiplex PCR; TCRdb keeps in-frame clones, though not all of them. V and J calls and clone size are given by that table; D and trimming were obtained from the DNA. The sample lists hundreds of thousands of clones; approximately 90% were seen once. This CDR3 is built from 17 residues. Germline CDR1 SNHLY, CDR2 FYNNEI. The V gene end was trimmed by 6 bases and the J gene end by 4 bases; junction bases not matched to a gene: 10. Sequenced input: peripheral blood. The chain links TRBV2 to TRBJ2-6; TRBD1 matches at 9 bases. The receptor comes from a man aged 35 to 55 with acute or convalescent COVID-19. This chain's CDR3 is CASSRDRVSEGANVLTF. CDR3 sequence (DNA): TGTGCCAGCAGCCGGGACAGGGTCTCGGAGGGGGCCAACGTCCTGACTTTC. The full variable domain, rest sourced from reference TRBV2 and TRBJ2-6, is EPEVTQTPSHQVTQMGQEVILRCVPISNHLYFYWYRQILGQKVEFLVSFYNNEISEKSEIFDDQFSVERPDGSNFTLKIRSTKLEDSAMYFCASSRDRVSEGANVLTFGAGSRLTVL.